This TCR beta chain is from a study of blood T cell repertoires in COVID-19. As for the study in general: T cells, B-cell-depleted T cells, or PBMCs supplied cDNA or gDNA.

This clone has only a few counts. Trimming shortened V by 2 bases and J by 0 bases, and 7 bases separated the two germline ends. The CDR3 sequence is 14 residues long. The germline CDR1 and CDR2 sequences are MNHEY and SMNVEV (reference sequence). Original handling: Estimation of nucleated cell counts was performed using reference gene primer amplification. Libraries were prepared by immunoSEQ multiplex PCR; TCRdb keeps only in-frame clonotypes and omits some of them. V and J calls and clone size are copied from that table; D and trimming were computed from the DNA. The table records around 380,000 clones, roughly 86% of them present only once.

The sample comprised peripheral blood. This chain links TRBV27 with TRBJ1-1; D uncertain. This receptor was taken from a human donor with acute or convalescent COVID-19. The donor label of this sample is uncertain. As DNA, the CDR3 is TGTGCCAGCAGTTTAGCAGGCCTGAACACTGAAGCTTTCTTT. Translation gives CASSLAGLNTEAFF.